The 5 T cell receptor beta chains reported below all come from one sample, sequenced in a study of human T cells and chemical hapten exposure. Each CDR3 protein gets one entry after TCRdb re-called the RACE reads with MiXCR. The repertoire consists of about 120,000 distinct CDR3 sequences, with approximately 12% occurring once and the leading ten covering around 2.7%. Time point specified: pre-sensitization, week 0. Treatment in this sample: therapeutic diphenylcyclopropenone sensitization with weekly scalp DPC. The sample here was whole blood, taken in connection with sensitization to the hapten diphenylcyclopropenone (DPC). All receptors come from a woman between 18 and 29 years old with alopecia areata. Some clones in this sample may be carry-over from other donors' samples.

This clonotype came up a few times. The chain couples TRBV29-1 to TRBJ1-1; D is possibly TRBD1 (5 bases). Looked up from germline, CDR1 is SQVTM and CDR2 is ANQGSEA. Trimming took off 4 bases at V and 0 bases at J, with 21 bases between the two ends. CDR3 length: 17 amino acids. CDR3 in amino acids: CSVAGFREGNMNTEAFF. For the CDR3, the DNA is TGCAGCGTTGCTGGGTTCAGGGAAGGAAACATGAACACTGAAGCTTTCTTT.

This chain links TRBV29-1 with TRBJ1-5; TRBD1 might be the D (5 bases). CDR3 length equals 13 residues. With 6 bases removed from V and 4 bases from J, the gap between germline ends came to 13 bases. Per the germline V gene, CDR1 is SQVTM and CDR2 is ANQGSEA. CDR3 coding DNA: TGCAGCGTCTTGGGGGGTCCGAATCAGCCCCAGCATTTT. Translating it yields CSVLGGPNQPQHF.

The rearrangement joins TRBV12-3 or TRBV12-4 to TRBJ1-1; no reliable D call. V shed 1 base and J shed 5 bases, with 8 bases lying between them. The CDR3 loop spans 13 amino acids. The CDR3 sequence is CASSLVLETEAFF. The CDR3, as DNA: TGTGCCAGCAGTTTAGTGCTGGAAACTGAAGCTTTCTTT.

The rearrangement joins TRBV6-2 or TRBV6-3 to TRBJ2-3; 12 nucleotides align to TRBD2. Germline CDR1 and CDR2: MNHEY and SVGEGT. The CDR3 extends over 16 amino acids. V shed 6 bases, J shed 7 bases, and the junction held 11 bases outside the gene matches. The CDR3 DNA reads TGTGCCAGCAGCCGAGGACTAGCGGGGCTGTTTTATACGCAGTATTTT. Protein sequence: CASSRGLAGLFYTQYF.

At least ten counts were recorded for this clonotype. CDR3 sequence: CASSLRDTQAKNIQYF. The CDR3 nucleotides read TGTGCCAGCAGCCTTCGGGACACCCAGGCCAAAAACATTCAGTACTTC. The chain has TRBV3-1 and TRBJ2-4; TRBD1 might be the D (6 bases). V lost 4 bases and J 1 base, leaving 14 bases between the germline ends. The CDR3 contains 16 residues. Germline V gene sequence: CDR1 LGHDT, CDR2 YNNKEL (reference sequence).